This entry features one T cell receptor beta chain sequence. Before they entered the study, exposed participants had met a COVID-19 case within 2 weeks. This specimen belongs to a study of blood T cell repertoires in COVID-19. This CDR3 has 14 residues. With 5 bases removed from V and 4 bases from J, the gap between germline ends came to 14 bases. Germline CDR1 MDHEN, CDR2 SYDVKM. Only in-frame clones appear in the TCRdb table, and some are missing; sequencing was by immunoSEQ multiplex PCR. The repertoire holds roughly 400,000 clones, 70% to 90% seen once, with 1.4% to 1.5% in the top ten. The clonotype originates from a young woman who had been exposed to COVID-19. The sequencing sample was made of PBMCs or T cells enriched from blood (not recorded which). The genes are TRBV28 and TRBJ1-1, with D possibly TRBD1 on 5 matching bases. In nucleotides, the CDR3 is TGTGCCAGCAGTCTGGGGCGCGAAATCACTGAAGCTTTCTTT. It encodes CASSLGREITEAFF. Looking up the rest from reference TRBV28 and TRBJ1-1 gives the full variable domain: DVKVTQSSRYLVKRTGEKVFLECVQDMDHENMFWYRQDPGLGLRLIYFSYDVKMKEKGDIPEGYSVSREKKERFSLILESASTNQTSMYLCASSLGREITEAFFGQGTRLTVV.